This T cell receptor (beta chain) was observed in a study of cytomegalovirus exposure and HLA in healthy donors. TCRdb's copy holds only in-frame clones and misses some; the assay was immunoSEQ multiplex PCR. This table holds 120,000 or so clones, about nine tenths found once. The receptor was isolated from a woman between 18 and 30 years old in good health and CMV-seronegative. Sequenced: PBMCs.

CDR3 amino acids: CASSDAYGTGSEKLFF. The CDR3 DNA is TGTGCCAGCAGCGACGCTTATGGGACAGGGTCTGAAAAACTGTTTTTT. The chain joins TRBV7-8 to TRBJ1-4; 9 bases match TRBD1. Losses at the gene ends were 5 bases for V and 7 bases for J; bases not matched to a gene: 11. CDR3 size: 16 residues. Germline-derived CDR1 and CDR2 are SGHVS and FQNEAQ.